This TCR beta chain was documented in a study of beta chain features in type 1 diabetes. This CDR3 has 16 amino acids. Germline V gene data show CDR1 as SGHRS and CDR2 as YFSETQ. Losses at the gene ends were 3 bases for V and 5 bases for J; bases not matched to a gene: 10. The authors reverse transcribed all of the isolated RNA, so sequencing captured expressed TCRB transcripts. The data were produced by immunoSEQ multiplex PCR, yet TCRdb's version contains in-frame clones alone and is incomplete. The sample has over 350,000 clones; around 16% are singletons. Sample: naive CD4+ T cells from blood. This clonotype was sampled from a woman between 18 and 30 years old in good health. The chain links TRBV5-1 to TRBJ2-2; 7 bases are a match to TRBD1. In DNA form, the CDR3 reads TGCGCCAGCAGCTCATACCTGGCAGGGGGTACCGGGGAGCTGTTTTTT. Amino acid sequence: CASSSYLAGGTGELFF.